Each of the 23 T cell receptor beta chains below was sequenced from the same sample in a study of cytomegalovirus exposure and HLA in healthy donors. Primers included in the PCR were 60 Vbeta and 13 Jbeta primers. Only in-frame clones appear in the TCRdb table, and some are missing; sequencing was by immunoSEQ multiplex PCR. This table holds about 130,000 clones. The specimen was PBMCs. These receptors all stem from a man younger than 35 in good health and CMV-seronegative.

The V gene is TRBV4-3, the J gene TRBJ2-7, with 8 nucleotides matching TRBD1. CDR1 and CDR2 from the germline V gene are LGHNA and YSLEER. CDR3 size: 19 residues. J was trimmed by 5 bases and V by 0 bases; bases with no gene match: 18. This CDR3 reads CASSQDQQGAFYSPDEQYF. Written as DNA, the CDR3 is TGCGCCAGCAGCCAAGATCAGCAGGGGGCGTTCTATTCTCCCGACGAGCAGTACTTC.

The chain employs TRBV5-6 and TRBJ1-2; a weak D match, TRBD1 (5 bases). This CDR3 contains 14 residues. The germline V gene encodes CDR1 SGHDT and CDR2 YYEEEE. The ends were cut back, 6 bases at V and 4 bases at J, with 16 bases in the middle. CDR3 sequence (DNA): TGTGCCAGCACCCACCGGCGGGGCGCCTATGGCTACACCTTC. Protein product: CASTHRRGAYGYTF.

The rearrangement links TRBV5-4 to TRBJ1-3; 9 nucleotides match TRBD1. With V trimmed by 4 bases and J by 8 bases, 16 bases remained unmatched. This CDR3 comprises 17 residues. Germline V lookup: CDR1 SGHNT, CDR2 YYREEE (reference sequence). In DNA, the CDR3 is TGTGCCAGCAGCGCAAGCACCGGGACAGGGAGAGGAGACACCATATATTTT. Its protein product is CASSASTGTGRGDTIYF.

The CDR3 DNA is TGTGCCAGCAGTGGCCCGGACAGGGGTCAAGAGACCCAGTACTTC. Translation: CASSGPDRGQETQYF. The chain uses TRBV6-1 and TRBJ2-5; 9 bases map to TRBD1. The germline gives CDR1 MNHNS, CDR2 SASEGT. The CDR3 sequence is 15 residues long. Losses at the gene ends were 4 bases for V and 2 bases for J; bases not matched to a gene: 5.

The chain has TRBV28 and TRBJ2-7, with TRBD1 matching 8 bases. Trimming took 6 bases from V and 5 from J; bases not matched to a gene: 24. CDR1 and CDR2 from the germline V gene are MDHEN and SYDVKM. The CDR3 length is 19 residues. CDR3 sequence: CASSEFEKYKTGADHEQYF. In DNA, the CDR3 is TGTGCCAGCAGCGAATTCGAAAAGTATAAGACAGGGGCGGACCACGAGCAGTACTTC.

The CDR3 bases are TGTGCCAGCAGCTCTGGGGGGGAAGCTTTCTTT. The encoded protein is CASSSGGEAFF. The chain combines TRBV11-3 with TRBJ1-1; a possible D gene is TRBD1 (5 bases). The ends were cut back, 4 bases at V and 8 bases at J, with 8 bases in the middle. From germline, CDR1 is SGHNT and CDR2 YENEEA. The CDR3 loop spans 11 amino acids.

This chain uses TRBV7-2 with TRBJ2-2; TRBD1 matches 9 bases. Germline V CDR1 and CDR2: SGHTA, FQGNSA. V trimming: 3 bases; J trimming: 1 base; junction bases outside the gene matches: 3. CDR3 length equals 16 residues. The CDR3 DNA reads as TGTGCCAGCAGCTTGGACAGGGGCCGGAACACCGGGGAGCTGTTTTTT. Protein sequence: CASSLDRGRNTGELFF.

The rearrangement links TRBV5-6 to TRBJ2-2; a weak D match, TRBD2 (6 bases). This CDR3 spans 14 amino acids. Germline V gives CDR1 SGHDT, CDR2 YYEEEE. V was pared by 5 bases and J by 4 bases, with 12 bases between. The CDR3 DNA follows: TGTGCCAGCAGGCCGGGACTGTTCACCGGGGAGCTGTTTTTT. This gives the protein CASRPGLFTGELFF.

This CDR3 reads CASSLDALGGASDEQFF. The CDR3 DNA follows: TGCGCCAGCAGCTTGGATGCTTTAGGTGGAGCTTCGGATGAGCAGTTCTTC. The chain joins TRBV5-1 to TRBJ2-1; D remains ambiguous. The ends were cut back, 0 bases at V and 8 bases at J, with 21 bases in the middle. Looked up from germline, CDR1 is SGHRS and CDR2 is YFSETQ. The CDR3 contains 17 residues.

This chain joins TRBV10-3 and TRBJ2-1; 8 bases map to TRBD1. The CDR3 sequence is 13 residues long. V gave up 9 bases and J gave up 6 bases; unmatched junction bases: 7. Germline V gene lookup returns CDR1 ENHRY and CDR2 SYGVKD. Here the CDR3 reads CAIDRGSANEQFF. For the CDR3, the DNA is TGTGCCATTGACAGGGGTTCCGCCAATGAGCAGTTCTTC.

V is TRBV28 and J is TRBJ1-3; D gene unclear. CDR3 size: 17 residues. Trimming left V 7 bases short and J 1 base short, with 20 bases between. The germline V gene has CDR1 MDHEN and CDR2 SYDVKM. DNA of the CDR3: TGTGCCAGCAATGGCCTTAGCCGGGGTAAATCTGGAAACACCATATATTTT. It is translated as CASNGLSRGKSGNTIYF.

The chain carries TRBV6-6 and TRBJ1-2; 7 positions agree with TRBD1. The CDR3 has 16 residues. Germline V gene data show CDR1 as MNHNY and CDR2 as SVGAGI (reference sequence). J gave up 4 bases and V 2 bases, and 10 bases lay outside the gene matches. The CDR3 nucleotides are TGTGCCAGCAGTTACAAGCCACAGGGGATCTCCTATGGCTACACCTTC. Encoded protein: CASSYKPQGISYGYTF.

This rearrangement joins TRBV5-4 to TRBJ1-2; D gene uncertain. V shed 1 base and J shed 6 bases, with 7 bases lying between them. The CDR3 runs to 12 residues. The germline V gene has CDR1 SGHNT and CDR2 YYREEE (reference sequence). CDR3 in amino acids: CASSLPRDGYTF. The CDR3 nucleotides read TGTGCCAGCAGCTTGCCGAGGGATGGCTACACCTTC.

This chain uses TRBV29-1 with TRBJ1-1; TRBD1 aligns across 8 bases. The CDR3 totals 15 residues. The germline CDR1 and CDR2 sequences are SQVTM and ANQGSEA. With V trimmed by 4 bases and J by 2 bases, 9 bases remained unmatched. The CDR3 loop reads CSVGDRSSHNTEAFF. The CDR3 nucleotides read TGCAGCGTTGGGGACAGGAGCTCTCACAACACTGAAGCTTTCTTT.

The genes are TRBV18 and TRBJ2-2; TRBD2 matches at 11 bases. From germline, CDR1 is KGHSH and CDR2 LQKENI. V lost 3 bases and J lost 3; bases outside the gene matches: 6. This CDR3 comprises 17 residues. This CDR3 is CASSPILAGGDTGELFF. The DNA of the CDR3 is TGTGCCAGCTCACCGATCCTAGCGGGAGGTGACACCGGGGAGCTGTTTTTT.

This chain uses TRBV6-5 with TRBJ2-5; D might be TRBD2 (6 bases). Germline loops: CDR1 MNHEY, CDR2 SVGAGI. V lost 2 bases and J lost 4, with 11 bases in between. The CDR3 extends over 14 amino acids. The CDR3 nucleotides are TGTGCCAGCAGTTACCGGGGGTCCGGAGAGACCCAGTACTTC. Its protein product is CASSYRGSGETQYF.

The chain combines TRBV28 with TRBJ2-1; D gene uncertain. The CDR3 loop spans 13 amino acids. Trimming shortened V by 6 bases and J by 4 bases, and 10 bases separated the two germline ends. Germline V gene lookup returns CDR1 MDHEN and CDR2 SYDVKM. CDR3 protein: CASSPTPYNEQFF. CDR3 sequence (DNA): TGTGCCAGCAGCCCAACACCTTACAATGAGCAGTTCTTC.

The V and J genes are TRBV5-1 and TRBJ1-4; D is uncertain. Germline loops: CDR1 SGHRS, CDR2 YFSETQ. V shed 2 bases and J shed 8 bases, with 13 bases lying between them. The CDR3 totals 14 residues. CDR3 sequence (DNA): TGCGCCAGCAGCTTAGGGCCGGAGGGAGAAAAACTGTTTTTT. Its protein is CASSLGPEGEKLFF.

The CDR3 is CASSDRQGGGDTQYF. In DNA form, the CDR3 reads TGCGCCAGCAGTGATAGGCAGGGCGGGGGAGATACGCAGTATTTT. The V and J genes are TRBV10-1 and TRBJ2-3, with TRBD2 matching over 7 bases. The CDR3 consists of 15 residues. The germline V gene has CDR1 WNHNN and CDR2 SYGVQD (reference sequence). V trimming: 3 bases; J trimming: 5 bases; junction bases outside the gene matches: 8.

The V and J genes are TRBV2 and TRBJ2-1; D is possibly TRBD1 (8 bases). The CDR3 extends over 15 amino acids. V dropped 8 bases and J dropped 4 bases, with 18 bases sitting between them. In germline, CDR1 is SNHLY, CDR2 FYNNEI. The CDR3 DNA is TGTGCCAGCCAAATTGACAGGGGAGGGTACAATGAGCAGTTCTTC. It codes for CASQIDRGGYNEQFF.

The J gene is TRBJ1-1, the V gene TRBV11-2; D is ambiguous. The CDR3 has 13 amino acids. The V and J ends lost 6 bases and 1 base respectively, with 9 bases between them. The germline CDR1 and CDR2 sequences are SGHAT and FQNNGV. The CDR3 DNA reads as TGTGCCAGCAGACTAGGAAGGAACACTGAAGCTTTCTTT. Encoded protein: CASRLGRNTEAFF.

The CDR3 DNA follows: TGTGCCAGCAGCTTAGCACAGCAAGAGACCCAGTACTTC. It yields the protein CASSLAQQETQYF. The genes are TRBV11-3 and TRBJ2-5; D not resolved. The CDR3 sequence is 13 residues long. From germline, CDR1 is SGHNT and CDR2 YENEEA. V was trimmed by 1 base and J by 2 bases, leaving 5 bases between them.

This chain uses TRBV5-8 with TRBJ2-3; D is unclear. The CDR3 sequence is 13 residues long. Germline values: CDR1 SGHTS, CDR2 YDEGEE. The V and J ends lost 3 bases and 4 bases respectively, with 9 bases between them. Written as DNA, the CDR3 is TGTGCCAGCAGCTCCGAGGTCTCAGATACGCAGTATTTT. Amino acids: CASSSEVSDTQYF.